The rows below give T cell receptor beta chains drawn from one sample of a study of read filtering for tumor transcriptome and immune sequencing. Each CDR3 protein gets one entry after TCRdb re-called the reads with MiXCR. Of about 58,000 distinct CDR3 sequences in the sample, 9% to 15% were seen once. The sample consisted of a population of CD138-negative cells sorted from bone marrow. Receptor source: a donor at least 40 years old with multiple myeloma. Both conserved end residues are part of each CDR3. Each record gives: CDR3 protein, CDR3 DNA, CDR3 length, V gene, D gene, J gene, clone size. The D gene is left open where the match is weak. Size tells how often a clone was seen (once, few, many) or the class of an expanded clone, and some rows leave it out.

CDR3aa: CASSPDSPADTQYF
CDR3nt: TGCGCCAGCAGCCCCGACAGTCCCGCAGATACGCAGTATTTT
len: 14
v_gene: TRBV5-1
d_gene: .
j_gene: TRBJ2-3
abundance: many

CDR3aa: CASSLSQGGSDTQYF
CDR3nt: TGCGCCAGCAGCTTGTCCCAGGGAGGATCAGATACGCAGTATTTT
len: 15
v_gene: TRBV5-1
d_gene: .
j_gene: TRBJ2-3
abundance: few

CDR3aa: CASSDFGRTRSLYHEQFF
CDR3nt: TGCGCCAGCAGTGATTTCGGGAGGACTAGATCCCTTTACCACGAGCAGTTCTTC
len: 18
v_gene: TRBV10-2
d_gene: TRBD2
j_gene: TRBJ2-1
abundance: .

CDR3aa: CASSPLGHSTNEKLFF
CDR3nt: TGTGCCAGCAGCCCGCTGGGACATTCAACTAATGAAAAACTGTTTTTT
len: 16
v_gene: TRBV7-2
d_gene: .
j_gene: TRBJ1-4
abundance: many

CDR3aa: CASSLQVAGGRYNEQFF
CDR3nt: TGTGCCAGCAGTCTCCAGGTGGCAGGGGGCAGGTACAATGAGCAGTTCTTC
len: 17
v_gene: TRBV28
d_gene: TRBD1
j_gene: TRBJ2-1
abundance: many

CDR3aa: CASTTGVETQYF
CDR3nt: TGTGCCAGCACCACAGGGGTAGAGACCCAGTACTTC
len: 12
v_gene: TRBV7-9
d_gene: TRBD1
j_gene: TRBJ2-5
abundance: many

CDR3aa: CASSTSGGSYEQYF
CDR3nt: TGTGCCAGCAGCACCTCCGGGGGCTCCTACGAGCAGTACTTC
len: 14
v_gene: TRBV6-2/TRBV6-3
d_gene: .
j_gene: TRBJ2-7
abundance: many

CDR3aa: CASSPLTGGAGNEQFF
CDR3nt: TGTGCCAGCAGTCCCCTGACAGGGGGCGCGGGCAATGAGCAGTTCTTC
len: 16
v_gene: TRBV6-5
d_gene: TRBD1
j_gene: TRBJ2-1
abundance: many

CDR3aa: CASSQDTGFNAQGVDTEAFF
CDR3nt: TGCGCCAGCAGCCAGGACACGGGGTTTAACGCACAGGGGGTCGACACTGAAGCTTTCTTT
len: 20
v_gene: TRBV4-1
d_gene: TRBD1
j_gene: TRBJ1-1
abundance: many

CDR3aa: CASSLGLAGISYEQYF
CDR3nt: TGTGCCAGCAGCCTCGGTCTAGCGGGGATCTCCTACGAGCAGTACTTC
len: 16
v_gene: TRBV3-1
d_gene: TRBD2
j_gene: TRBJ2-7
abundance: many

CDR3aa: CASSLIQAPYSGNTIYF
CDR3nt: TGTGCCAGCAGCTTAATACAGGCACCATACTCTGGAAACACCATATATTTT
len: 17
v_gene: TRBV11-2
d_gene: .
j_gene: TRBJ1-3
abundance: .

CDR3aa: CASREYVGGQPQHF
CDR3nt: TGTGCCAGCAGGGAATACGTTGGAGGACAGCCCCAGCATTTT
len: 14
v_gene: TRBV6-1
d_gene: .
j_gene: TRBJ1-5
abundance: many

CDR3aa: CASSLNRVENTEAFF
CDR3nt: TGCGCCAGCAGCCTTAACAGGGTAGAGAACACTGAAGCTTTCTTT
len: 15
v_gene: TRBV4-1
d_gene: .
j_gene: TRBJ1-1
abundance: many

CDR3aa: CSAGLPRDTDQPQHF
CDR3nt: TGCAGTGCTGGGTTACCCCGGGACACAGATCAGCCCCAGCATTTT
len: 15
v_gene: TRBV20-1
d_gene: .
j_gene: TRBJ1-5
abundance: many

CDR3aa: CASANSGNTIYF
CDR3nt: TGTGCCAGCGCGAACTCTGGAAACACCATATATTTT
len: 12
v_gene: TRBV6-2/TRBV6-3
d_gene: .
j_gene: TRBJ1-3
abundance: few

CDR3aa: CASSVFRYEQYF
CDR3nt: TGTGCCAGCAGTGTTTTCCGTTACGAGCAGTACTTC
len: 12
v_gene: TRBV6-5
d_gene: .
j_gene: TRBJ2-7
abundance: many

CDR3aa: CASSQVPGPEAFF
CDR3nt: TGCGCCAGCAGCCAAGTCCCGGGACCTGAAGCTTTCTTT
len: 13
v_gene: TRBV4-1
d_gene: .
j_gene: TRBJ1-1
abundance: many

CDR3aa: CASSSTGSFYNEQFF
CDR3nt: TGTGCCAGCAGTTCGACAGGGAGCTTCTACAATGAGCAGTTCTTC
len: 15
v_gene: TRBV5-5
d_gene: TRBD1
j_gene: TRBJ2-1
abundance: many

CDR3aa: CASSDGVDTQYF
CDR3nt: TGCGCCAGCAGCGATGGGGTAGATACGCAGTATTTT
len: 12
v_gene: TRBV5-1
d_gene: .
j_gene: TRBJ2-3
abundance: many

CDR3aa: CASSQATTPTGELFF
CDR3nt: TGCGCCAGCAGTCAAGCGACAACTCCGACCGGGGAGCTGTTTTTT
len: 15
v_gene: TRBV5-1
d_gene: .
j_gene: TRBJ2-2
abundance: many

CDR3aa: CASSRRGESSYNEQFF
CDR3nt: TGCGCCAGCAGTCGCAGGGGGGAGAGCTCCTACAATGAGCAGTTCTTC
len: 16
v_gene: TRBV10-2
d_gene: .
j_gene: TRBJ2-1
abundance: many

CDR3aa: CASSQDEISPLHF
CDR3nt: TGCGCCAGCAGCCAGGACGAAATTTCGCCCCTCCACTTT
len: 13
v_gene: TRBV5-1
d_gene: .
j_gene: TRBJ1-6
abundance: .

CDR3aa: CASSALFLETQYF
CDR3nt: TGTGCCAGCAGTGCACTTTTTCTAGAGACCCAGTACTTC
len: 13
v_gene: TRBV6-1
d_gene: .
j_gene: TRBJ2-5
abundance: .

CDR3aa: CASSSGTAERGAGELFF
CDR3nt: TGTGCCAGCAGTTCCGGGACCGCGGAGAGGGGCGCCGGGGAGCTGTTTTTT
len: 17
v_gene: TRBV5-4
d_gene: .
j_gene: TRBJ2-2
abundance: many

CDR3aa: CASSQEAPLGQFF
CDR3nt: TGTGCCAGCAGCCAAGAAGCGCCACTTGGGCAGTTCTTC
len: 13
v_gene: TRBV3-1
d_gene: .
j_gene: TRBJ2-1
abundance: many

CDR3aa: CASSFRGPGGGQPQHF
CDR3nt: TGTGCCAGCAGTTTTAGGGGGCCGGGTGGCGGACAGCCCCAGCATTTT
len: 16
v_gene: TRBV12-3/TRBV12-4
d_gene: TRBD1
j_gene: TRBJ1-5
abundance: many

CDR3aa: CASSIRLAVVLSSTDTQYF
CDR3nt: TGTGCCAGTAGTATACGACTAGCGGTGGTGTTATCTAGCACAGATACGCAGTATTTT
len: 19
v_gene: TRBV19
d_gene: TRBD2
j_gene: TRBJ2-3
abundance: few

CDR3aa: CASSPGHGQPQHF
CDR3nt: TGTGCCAGCAGCCCGGGTCACGGGCAGCCCCAGCATTTT
len: 13
v_gene: TRBV7-3
d_gene: .
j_gene: TRBJ1-5
abundance: many

CDR3aa: CASSLFGEAKNIQYF
CDR3nt: TGCGCCAGCAGCTTATTCGGGGAGGCCAAAAACATTCAGTACTTC
len: 15
v_gene: TRBV5-1
d_gene: .
j_gene: TRBJ2-4
abundance: many

CDR3aa: CASSETGGKDTQYF
CDR3nt: TGTGCCAGCAGCGAAACAGGGGGCAAGGATACGCAGTATTTT
len: 14
v_gene: TRBV7-9
d_gene: TRBD1
j_gene: TRBJ2-3
abundance: many

CDR3aa: CSALSPGTGSYEQYF
CDR3nt: TGCAGTGCTCTTAGTCCAGGGACAGGTTCCTACGAGCAGTACTTC
len: 15
v_gene: TRBV20-1
d_gene: TRBD1
j_gene: TRBJ2-7
abundance: many

CDR3aa: CASSQDRLEGETQYF
CDR3nt: TGTGCCAGCAGCCAAGATCGTCTAGAGGGAGAGACCCAGTACTTC
len: 15
v_gene: TRBV14
d_gene: .
j_gene: TRBJ2-5
abundance: many

CDR3aa: CASSQEIGRLYEQYF
CDR3nt: TGTGCCAGCAGCCAAGAAATTGGGCGTTTATACGAGCAGTACTTC
len: 15
v_gene: TRBV14
d_gene: .
j_gene: TRBJ2-7
abundance: many

CDR3aa: CASSTLVGIGYEQYF
CDR3nt: TGTGCCAGCAGTACTCTCGTGGGGATCGGATACGAGCAGTACTTC
len: 15
v_gene: TRBV7-9
d_gene: .
j_gene: TRBJ2-7
abundance: many

CDR3aa: CASSFGGLQNYGYTF
CDR3nt: TGCGCCAGCAGCTTTGGAGGGCTGCAAAACTATGGCTACACCTTC
len: 15
v_gene: TRBV5-1
d_gene: .
j_gene: TRBJ1-2
abundance: many

CDR3aa: CSAPGLAGGPVVMDTQYF
CDR3nt: TGCAGTGCCCCTGGACTAGCGGGGGGGCCGGTGGTCATGGATACGCAGTATTTT
len: 18
v_gene: TRBV20-1
d_gene: TRBD2
j_gene: TRBJ2-3
abundance: few

CDR3aa: CASSLVGLAGDQFF
CDR3nt: TGTGCCAGCAGCTTAGTGGGACTAGCGGGGGACCAGTTCTTC
len: 14
v_gene: TRBV7-9
d_gene: TRBD2
j_gene: TRBJ2-1
abundance: .

CDR3aa: CAIRGSSTGSGYTF
CDR3nt: TGTGCCATCCGTGGTTCATCAACAGGGTCTGGCTACACCTTC
len: 14
v_gene: TRBV10-3
d_gene: .
j_gene: TRBJ1-2
abundance: many

CDR3aa: CSVNPGTSTDTQYF
CDR3nt: TGCAGCGTTAACCCCGGGACTAGCACAGATACGCAGTATTTT
len: 14
v_gene: TRBV29-1
d_gene: .
j_gene: TRBJ2-3
abundance: many

CDR3aa: CASSLEPETSEAFF
CDR3nt: TGTGCCAGCAGTTTAGAGCCAGAGACCTCTGAAGCTTTCTTT
len: 14
v_gene: TRBV12-3/TRBV12-4
d_gene: .
j_gene: TRBJ1-1
abundance: .

CDR3aa: CASHSSSTDTQYF
CDR3nt: TGTGCCAGCCACAGCTCTAGCACAGATACGCAGTATTTT
len: 13
v_gene: TRBV28
d_gene: .
j_gene: TRBJ2-3
abundance: .

CDR3aa: CASSPTKNEKLFF
CDR3nt: TGTGCCAGCAGCCCGACGAAAAATGAAAAACTGTTTTTT
len: 13
v_gene: TRBV3-1
d_gene: .
j_gene: TRBJ1-4
abundance: many

CDR3aa: CASSRPGRPGANVLTF
CDR3nt: TGTGCCAGCTCACGGCCAGGAAGACCTGGGGCCAACGTCCTGACTTTC
len: 16
v_gene: TRBV18
d_gene: .
j_gene: TRBJ2-6
abundance: few

CDR3aa: CASSTAGRDEDEQFF
CDR3nt: TGCGCCAGCAGCACGGCCGGCAGGGACGAAGATGAGCAGTTCTTC
len: 15
v_gene: TRBV5-1
d_gene: .
j_gene: TRBJ2-1
abundance: many

CDR3aa: CASREQAANEQFF
CDR3nt: TGTGCCAGCAGGGAGCAGGCCGCTAATGAGCAGTTCTTC
len: 13
v_gene: TRBV3-1
d_gene: .
j_gene: TRBJ2-1
abundance: many

CDR3aa: CATSDTTGSTYQETQYF
CDR3nt: TGTGCCACCAGTGATACAACAGGGTCAACCTACCAAGAGACCCAGTACTTC
len: 17
v_gene: TRBV24-1
d_gene: .
j_gene: TRBJ2-5
abundance: many

CDR3aa: CASSYGGSNQPQHF
CDR3nt: TGTGCCAGCAGTTACGGGGGGAGCAATCAGCCCCAGCATTTT
len: 14
v_gene: TRBV6-2/TRBV6-3
d_gene: .
j_gene: TRBJ1-5
abundance: many

CDR3aa: CASSPIRKGQSTDTQYF
CDR3nt: TGTGCCAGCTCACCAATTCGTAAGGGACAGTCCACAGATACGCAGTATTTT
len: 17
v_gene: TRBV18
d_gene: TRBD1
j_gene: TRBJ2-3
abundance: many

CDR3aa: CASSGTESYQPQHF
CDR3nt: TGTGCCAGCAGTGGGACAGAGAGTTATCAGCCCCAGCATTTT
len: 14
v_gene: TRBV2
d_gene: .
j_gene: TRBJ1-5
abundance: many

CDR3aa: CSACQVAKNIQYF
CDR3nt: TGCAGCGCCTGTCAGGTAGCCAAAAACATTCAGTACTTC
len: 13
v_gene: TRBV29-1
d_gene: .
j_gene: TRBJ2-4
abundance: many

CDR3aa: CASSYRGGGGTEAFF
CDR3nt: TGTGCCAGTAGCTACAGGGGGGGAGGGGGCACTGAAGCTTTCTTT
len: 15
v_gene: TRBV7-3
d_gene: TRBD1
j_gene: TRBJ1-1
abundance: many

CDR3aa: CASRDGWDTEAFF
CDR3nt: TGTGCCAGCCGAGACGGGTGGGACACTGAAGCTTTCTTT
len: 13
v_gene: TRBV18
d_gene: .
j_gene: TRBJ1-1
abundance: many

CDR3aa: CASSDSTGELFF
CDR3nt: TGTGCCAGCAGTGACTCCACCGGGGAGCTGTTTTTT
len: 12
v_gene: TRBV6-1
d_gene: .
j_gene: TRBJ2-2
abundance: many

CDR3aa: CASSPEMWTEAFF
CDR3nt: TGCGCCAGCAGCCCGGAAATGTGGACTGAAGCTTTCTTT
len: 13
v_gene: TRBV5-1
d_gene: .
j_gene: TRBJ1-1
abundance: many

CDR3aa: CASSYEGNQPQHF
CDR3nt: TGTGCCAGCAGCTATGAGGGCAATCAGCCCCAGCATTTT
len: 13
v_gene: TRBV7-2
d_gene: .
j_gene: TRBJ1-5
abundance: many

CDR3aa: CASSLRSDQPQHF
CDR3nt: TGTGCCAGCAGCTTACGGTCCGATCAGCCCCAGCATTTT
len: 13
v_gene: TRBV7-9
d_gene: .
j_gene: TRBJ1-5
abundance: many

CDR3aa: CASSQVVVEANVLTF
CDR3nt: TGTGCCAGCAGCCAAGTAGTAGTCGAGGCCAACGTCCTGACTTTC
len: 15
v_gene: TRBV14
d_gene: .
j_gene: TRBJ2-6
abundance: .

CDR3aa: CASSPRGFTQPQHF
CDR3nt: TGTGCCAGCAGCCCCAGAGGGTTTACTCAGCCCCAGCATTTT
len: 14
v_gene: TRBV4-2
d_gene: .
j_gene: TRBJ1-5
abundance: many

CDR3aa: CASSTDRRAEAFF
CDR3nt: TGTGCCAGCAGTACCGACAGGCGGGCTGAAGCTTTCTTT
len: 13
v_gene: TRBV6-5
d_gene: .
j_gene: TRBJ1-1
abundance: many

CDR3aa: CASSQQGQSNQPQHF
CDR3nt: TGTGCCAGCAGCCAACAGGGTCAGAGCAATCAGCCCCAGCATTTT
len: 15
v_gene: TRBV14
d_gene: .
j_gene: TRBJ1-5
abundance: many